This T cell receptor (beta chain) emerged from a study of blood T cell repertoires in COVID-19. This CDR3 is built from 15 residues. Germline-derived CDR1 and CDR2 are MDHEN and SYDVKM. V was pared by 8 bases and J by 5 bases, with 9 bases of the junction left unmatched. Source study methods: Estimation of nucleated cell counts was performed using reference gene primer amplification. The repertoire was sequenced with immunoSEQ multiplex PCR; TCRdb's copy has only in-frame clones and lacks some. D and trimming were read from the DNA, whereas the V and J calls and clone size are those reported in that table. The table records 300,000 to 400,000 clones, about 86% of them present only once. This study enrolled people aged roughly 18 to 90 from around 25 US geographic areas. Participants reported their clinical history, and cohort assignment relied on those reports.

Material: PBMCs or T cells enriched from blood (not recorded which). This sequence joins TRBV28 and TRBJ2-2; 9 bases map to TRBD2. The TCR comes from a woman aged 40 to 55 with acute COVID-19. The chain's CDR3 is CASLLAGSLTGELFF. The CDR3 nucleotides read TGTGCCAGCCTCCTAGCGGGAAGTTTAACCGGGGAGCTGTTTTTT. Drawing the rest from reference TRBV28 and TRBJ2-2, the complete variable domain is DVKVTQSSRYLVKRTGEKVFLECVQDMDHENMFWYRQDPGLGLRLIYFSYDVKMKEKGDIPEGYSVSREKKERFSLILESASTNQTSMYLCASLLAGSLTGELFFGEGSRLTVL.